This entry features one TCR beta chain sequence. Its specificity is unknown. One junction end does not reproduce the germline sequence, and a read error may be involved. Germline V gives CDR1 SNHLY, CDR2 FYNNEI. The CDR3 extends over 15 amino acids. Profiles of TCR beta VDJ and CDR3 were generated from a genomic DNA template. TCRdb passed the reads through MiXCR, listing each CDR3 protein once. The repertoire holds 200,000 to 250,000 distinct CDR3 sequences, with 47% as singletons. Previously, flow cytometry had revealed CD8+CD57+ cell expansion in the patients chosen for sequencing. With no exception, the patients had severe acquired aplastic anemia. These data are taken from a study of CD8+CD57+ T cells in acquired aplastic anemia. Study-level points and caveats: Between patients and controls, about 30 CD8+ CDR3 sequences were found in common. Researchers reported that CD8+ Simpson's diversity was not significantly different in patients versus controls.

Sequencing was done on a sample of sorted CD4+, CD8+, or CD8+CD57+ T cells (not recorded which) from PBMCs. This TCR derives from a human donor with aplastic anemia. J is TRBJ2-7 and V is TRBV2; D might be TRBD1 (7 bases). CDR3 DNA sequence: TGCGCCAGCAGCCAGCATGGTCAGGGGGGCCACGAGCAGTACTTC. It encodes CASSQHGQGGHEQYF.